A selection of T cell receptor beta chains follows, all from one sample in a study of T cell repertoires in ileal Crohn's disease. Profiling relied on immunoSEQ multiplex PCR, and the TCRdb table lists in-frame clones only, not all of them. The repertoire holds roughly 5,300 clones, with 82% as singletons. Sequenced sample: ileal tissue. The source is an adult with Crohn's disease. Both conserved end residues are part of each CDR3. D genes are given only for firm matches. Some rows have no size entry. The others give once, few or many, or a class for an expanded clone.

d_call	v_call	j_call	clone_size	cdr3_nt	cdr3_aa
.	TRBV19	TRBJ1-2	.	TGTGCCAGTAGTATCGAACGGTATGGCTACACCTTC	CASSIERYGYTF
.	TRBV18	TRBJ1-1	.	TGTGCCAGCTCACCAGGGCAGGGAAGTGAAGCTTTCTTT	CASSPGQGSEAFF
TRBD1	TRBV28	TRBJ2-1	.	TGTGCCAGCAGTTTGTCAGGGGGCGGGTACAATGAGCAGTTCTTC	CASSLSGGGYNEQFF
.	TRBV30	TRBJ1-2	once	TGTGCCTGGAGTGTATCTACAATCGAAAACTATGGCTACACCTTC	CAWSVSTIENYGYTF
TRBD2	TRBV4-3	TRBJ2-7	large	TGCGCCAGCAGCCAAGATTTAACTAGCGAGATCTACGAGCAGTACTTC	CASSQDLTSEIYEQYF
TRBD1	TRBV6-6	TRBJ2-5	.	TGTGCCAGCAGCCCTCTGGACAGGGGGCCGCAAGAGACCCAGTACTTC	CASSPLDRGPQETQYF
.	TRBV4-1	TRBJ1-5	.	TGCGCCAGCAGCCAAGAAGAACCCAGAAGGTTGATAAGCAATCAGCCCCAGCATTTT	CASSQEEPRRLISNQPQHF
TRBD1	TRBV7-9	TRBJ2-1	.	TGTGCCAGCAGCCTTGGGACAGACAATGAGCAGTTCTTC	CASSLGTDNEQFF
.	TRBV19	TRBJ2-1	.	TGTGCCAGTAGTATTCAGTCGCGGAACTCCTACAATGAGCAGTTCTTC	CASSIQSRNSYNEQFF
.	TRBV10-2	TRBJ2-1	few	TGCGCCAGCAGTGTCTCCCCATCCTACAATGAGCAGTTCTTC	CASSVSPSYNEQFF
TRBD1	TRBV10-3	TRBJ1-2	.	TGTGCCATCACCTGGACAGGGGCCTACGGAGGCTACACCTTC	CAITWTGAYGGYTF
.	TRBV19	TRBJ2-7	medium-sized	TGTGCCAGTACCCCGGGAGGGGGCATCTACGAGCAGTACTTC	CASTPGGGIYEQYF
.	TRBV4-1	TRBJ1-2	.	TGCGCCAGCAGCCAATCTAGTGGTACAGGCGCCCGAGGAAATGGCTACACCTTC	CASSQSSGTGARGNGYTF
.	TRBV18	TRBJ1-5	.	TGTGCCAGCTCACCCGTGCCCAACAGAAATCAGCCCCAGCATTTT	CASSPVPNRNQPQHF
.	TRBV29-1	TRBJ2-7	.	TGCAGCGTTTTTACTACCCGACAGCGGTCCGAGCAGTACTTC	CSVFTTRQRSEQYF
.	TRBV18	TRBJ1-5	.	TGTGCCAGCTCAGAGTTGGGGCAAGTTGGTAGCAATCAGCCCCAGCATTTT	CASSELGQVGSNQPQHF
TRBD1	TRBV5-1	TRBJ1-4	.	TGCGCCAGCAGCTTTGACAGGGAGGACAGGGGGCTTTCAACTAATGAAAAACTGTTTTTT	CASSFDREDRGLSTNEKLFF
.	TRBV4-3	TRBJ1-1	.	TGCGCCAGCAGCCAAGACGGGGCAGGGTCCCGGACTGAAGCTTTCTTT	CASSQDGAGSRTEAFF
TRBD2	TRBV5-6	TRBJ2-7	.	TGTGCCAGCAGCTTAAAACTAGCGGGAGGGTCGGGATACGAGCAGTACTTC	CASSLKLAGGSGYEQYF
.	TRBV4-2	TRBJ2-5	.	TGTGCCAGCAGCCAATTGGGACAAGGAAGCACCCAGTACTTC	CASSQLGQGSTQYF
.	TRBV6-5	TRBJ1-2	.	TGTGCCAGCAGTTACTCAGGGAACTATGGCTACACCTTC	CASSYSGNYGYTF
.	TRBV10-1	TRBJ1-2	.	TGCGCCAGCAGTGAGGGAGGGAAGGATGGCTACACCTTC	CASSEGGKDGYTF
.	TRBV10-3	TRBJ1-2	.	TGTGCCATCACGCCTGCAGCTAACTATGGCTACACCTTC	CAITPAANYGYTF
TRBD1	TRBV29-1	TRBJ1-5	.	TGCAGCGTTCGCGGGACAGACAATCAGCCCCAGCATTTT	CSVRGTDNQPQHF